Sequencing of this T cell receptor beta chain was carried out in a study of T cell responses to AZD1222 COVID-19 vaccine. Study results and caveats: The study identified only five to seven AZD1222 recipients as seropositive at baseline. Clonal diversity may have been underestimated, and the donors were mostly white British, with more females than males. Vaccine-associated CD4 TCRs ranged over spike, dominating at 160-218 and 743-854.

Repertoires were generated with immunoSEQ multiplex PCR, while TCRdb's copy carries only in-frame clones and drops some. The sample has about 100,000 clones, about nine tenths seen once; the top ten hold around 2%. CDR3 length equals 16 residues. With 2 bases removed from V and 8 bases from J, the gap between germline ends came to 19 bases. CDR1 and CDR2 (germline): SGHVS, FQNEAQ. This clone was seen once. Its antigen is unidentified. The specimen was peripheral blood, collected on day 0 of AZD1222 vaccination. The V call is TRBV7-8, the J call TRBJ2-1; D is perhaps TRBD1 (5 bases). The clonotype was recovered from an adult in good health. The CDR3 nucleotides read TGTGCCAGCAGCTTATTTGTAGGGGCTATCATAGATGAGCAGTTCTTC. It translates to CASSLFVGAIIDEQFF. The full variable domain, completed using reference TRBV7-8 and TRBJ2-1, is GAGVSQSPRYKVAKRGQDVALRCDPISGHVSLFWYQQALGQGPEFLTYFQNEAQLDKSGLPSDRFFAERPEGSVSTLKIQRTQQEDSAVYLCASSLFVGAIIDEQFFGPGTRLTVL.